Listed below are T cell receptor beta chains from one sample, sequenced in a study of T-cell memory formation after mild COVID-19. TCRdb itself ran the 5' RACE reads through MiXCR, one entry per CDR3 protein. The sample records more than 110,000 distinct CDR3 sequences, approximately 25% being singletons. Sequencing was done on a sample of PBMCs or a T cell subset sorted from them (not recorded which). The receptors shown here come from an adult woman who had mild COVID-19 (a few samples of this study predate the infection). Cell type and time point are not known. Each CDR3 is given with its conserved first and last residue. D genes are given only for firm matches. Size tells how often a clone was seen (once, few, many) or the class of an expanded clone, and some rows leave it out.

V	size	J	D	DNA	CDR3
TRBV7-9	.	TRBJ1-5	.	TGTGCCAGCAGCTTAGACGGTACTCAGCCCCAGCATTTT	CASSLDGTQPQHF
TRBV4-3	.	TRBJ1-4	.	TGCGCCAGCAGCCAAGATTTATGGAGGGGCGGTGAAAAACTGTTTTTT	CASSQDLWRGGEKLFF
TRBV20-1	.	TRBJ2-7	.	TGCAGTGCTAGAGATTATTCCCAGGGGATTTACGAGCAGTACTTC	CSARDYSQGIYEQYF
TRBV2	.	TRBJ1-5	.	TGTGCCAGCAGGCCCCAAGGGAAACCCGGGCAGCCCCAGCATTTT	CASRPQGKPGQPQHF
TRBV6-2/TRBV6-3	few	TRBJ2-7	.	TGTGCCAGCACTCAACTCGGGGGAAGCTCCAACTACGAGCAGTACTTC	CASTQLGGSSNYEQYF
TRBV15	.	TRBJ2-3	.	TGTGCCACACGCTGGGGGGGCCGGACAGATACGCAGTATTTT	CATRWGGRTDTQYF
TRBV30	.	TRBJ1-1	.	TGTGCCTGGACAGACATGAACACTGAAGCTTTCTTT	CAWTDMNTEAFF
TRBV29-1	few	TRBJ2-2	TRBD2	TGCAGCGTTGAAGAGATTTCGGTGTCAGGGAGGGACAACACCGGGGAGCTGTTTTTT	CSVEEISVSGRDNTGELFF
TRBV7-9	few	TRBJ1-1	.	TGTGCCAGCAGCTTAGGGCCCCGTGGGGAAGCTTTCTTT	CASSLGPRGEAFF
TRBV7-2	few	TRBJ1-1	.	TGTGCCAGCAGCTCATGGGGGGTCATCATGAACACTGAAGCTTTCTTT	CASSSWGVIMNTEAFF
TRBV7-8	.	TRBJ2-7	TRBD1	TGTGCCAGCAGCCCCCCTGGGACAGGGTTCTACGAGCAGTACTTC	CASSPPGTGFYEQYF
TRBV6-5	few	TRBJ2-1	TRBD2	TGTGCCAGCAGTTACGTCGAGGCGGGGGGAAATGAGCAGTTCTTC	CASSYVEAGGNEQFF
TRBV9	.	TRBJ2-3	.	TGTGCCAGCAGCGTAGACAGGGAAAGGAAGACAGATACGCAGTATTTT	CASSVDRERKTDTQYF
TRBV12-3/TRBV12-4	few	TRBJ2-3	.	TGTGCCAGCAGTCTGTCCCGGGGTCCTAAGGATACGCAGTATTTT	CASSLSRGPKDTQYF
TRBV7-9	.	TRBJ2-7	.	TGTGCCAGCAGCTTAGGCCAGTACGAGCAGTACTTC	CASSLGQYEQYF
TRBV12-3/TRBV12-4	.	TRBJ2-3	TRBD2	TGTGCCAGCACCTCGGCGGGGGTGACAGATACGCAGTATTTT	CASTSAGVTDTQYF
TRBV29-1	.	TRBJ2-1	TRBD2	TGCAGCGTTGACCCCGTACAAACTAGCGGGAGGTTATATGAGCAGTTCTTC	CSVDPVQTSGRLYEQFF
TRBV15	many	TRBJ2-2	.	TGTGCCACCAGCTTCGACAGGAACACCGGGGAGCTGTTTTTT	CATSFDRNTGELFF
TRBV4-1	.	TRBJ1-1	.	TGCGCCAGCAGCCAAGTGATGGGGGGTACTGAAGCTTTCTTT	CASSQVMGGTEAFF
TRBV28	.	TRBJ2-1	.	TGTGCCAGCAGTCGTAAGGGAGTAGGCTGGCAACCTTACGATGAGCAGTTCTTC	CASSRKGVGWQPYDEQFF
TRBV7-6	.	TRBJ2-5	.	TGTGCCAGCAGCCCCGGGGGCTGGTTTAAAGAGACCCAGTACTTC	CASSPGGWFKETQYF
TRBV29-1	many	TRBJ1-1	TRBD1	TGCAGCGTCTTAGGACAGGGAAACACTGAAGCTTTCTTT	CSVLGQGNTEAFF
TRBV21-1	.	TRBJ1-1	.	TGTGCCAGCAGCAAAGAAGGGTGGCCAGGTCTCTGGGTGGTTCAAGCTTTCTTT	CASSKEGWPGLWVVQAFF
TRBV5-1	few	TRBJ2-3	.	TGCGCCAGCAGCTCGTGGAGAGGGCAGTATTTT	CASSSWRGQYF
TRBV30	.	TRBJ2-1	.	TGTGCCTGGAGTGATTCGAGCTCCTACAATGAGCAGTTCTTC	CAWSDSSSYNEQFF
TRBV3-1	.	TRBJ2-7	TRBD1	TGTGCCAGCAGCCCGGAGGACAGGGTGAACTCCTACGAGCAGTACTTC	CASSPEDRVNSYEQYF
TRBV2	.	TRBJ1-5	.	TGTGCCAGCAGTGTGGCAGGGAATCAGCCCCAGCATTTT	CASSVAGNQPQHF
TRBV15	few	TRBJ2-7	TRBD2	TGTGCCACCAGCAGAGAGGAAACTAGCGTGGAGCAGTACTTC	CATSREETSVEQYF
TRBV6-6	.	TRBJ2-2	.	TGTGCCAGCAGTTACTCGAACAGAGACACCGGGGAGCTGTTTTTT	CASSYSNRDTGELFF
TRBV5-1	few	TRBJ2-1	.	TGCGCCAGCAGCTTGGGGCCGAGCTCCTACAATGAGCAGTTCTTC	CASSLGPSSYNEQFF
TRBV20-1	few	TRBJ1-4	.	TGCAGTGCTGCCCCGTTCAGCGCAACTAATGAAAAACTGTTTTTT	CSAAPFSATNEKLFF
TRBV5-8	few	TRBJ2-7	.	TGTGCCAGCAGCTCGGCGGCTTCCAGCTCCTACGAGCAGTACTTC	CASSSAASSSYEQYF
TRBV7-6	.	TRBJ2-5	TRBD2	TGTGCCAGCAGCTCATTAGCGGGGCGGACAGAGACCCAGTACTTC	CASSSLAGRTETQYF
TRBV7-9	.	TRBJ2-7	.	TGTGCCAGCAGCTACGACGGTACCTACGAGCAGTACTTC	CASSYDGTYEQYF
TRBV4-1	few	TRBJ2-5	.	TGCGCCAGCAGCCAAGTTGGTGGGGAAGGGACCCAGTACTTC	CASSQVGGEGTQYF
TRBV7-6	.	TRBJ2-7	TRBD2	TGTGCCAGCAGCGCCGACGGGGGGAGCGACGAGCAGTACTTC	CASSADGGSDEQYF
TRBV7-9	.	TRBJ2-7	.	TGTGCCAGCAGCTTCGCGTACAGCGTCTACGAGCAGTACTTC	CASSFAYSVYEQYF
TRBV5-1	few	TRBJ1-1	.	TGCGCCAGCAGCTTGGAACAGACTGAAGCTTTCTTT	CASSLEQTEAFF
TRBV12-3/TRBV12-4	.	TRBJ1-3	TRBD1	TGTGCCAGCAGTACAGGGGAAGTAAACACCATATATTTT	CASSTGEVNTIYF
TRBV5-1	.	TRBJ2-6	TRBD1	TGCGCCAGCAGCTTCGGGACAGGACCCTCTGGGGCCAACGTCCTGACTTTC	CASSFGTGPSGANVLTF
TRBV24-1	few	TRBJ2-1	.	TGTGCCACCAGTGATTTTAAGCTAGCAGGAGACTATGAGCAGTTCTTC	CATSDFKLAGDYEQFF
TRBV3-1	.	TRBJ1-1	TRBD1	TGTGCCAGCAGTTCCGCCCGGGACAGGGAGGTCGGAAACACTGAAGCTTTCTTT	CASSSARDREVGNTEAFF
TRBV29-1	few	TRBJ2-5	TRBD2	TGCAGCGTTGGGACTAGCGGGAGGGCCCAAGAGACCCAGTACTTC	CSVGTSGRAQETQYF
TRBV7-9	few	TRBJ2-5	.	TGTGCCAGCAGCTTATCCACACTTCCCCGGGCCCAGTACTTC	CASSLSTLPRAQYF
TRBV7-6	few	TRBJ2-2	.	TGTGCCAGCAGCTTAAATATCGGGGACACCGGGGAGCTGTTTTTT	CASSLNIGDTGELFF
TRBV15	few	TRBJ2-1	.	TGTGCCACCAGCAGGGTAAAAAGCTCTAGCGACTTCTCCTACAATGAGCAGTTCTTC	CATSRVKSSSDFSYNEQFF
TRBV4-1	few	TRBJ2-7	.	TGCGCCAGCAGCCAAGGGACATTCAATTACGAGCAGTACTTC	CASSQGTFNYEQYF
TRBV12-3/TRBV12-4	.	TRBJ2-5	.	TGTGCCAGCAGCACCGGCCCCAACCCAGAGACCCAGTACTTC	CASSTGPNPETQYF
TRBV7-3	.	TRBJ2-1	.	TGTGCCAGCAGTCCTATCGGCCTAGCCCAGGACAATGAGCAGTTCTTC	CASSPIGLAQDNEQFF
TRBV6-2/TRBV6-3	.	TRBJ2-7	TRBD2	TGTGCCAGCAGTATCGGACTAGCGGGGACCTACGAGCAGTACTTC	CASSIGLAGTYEQYF
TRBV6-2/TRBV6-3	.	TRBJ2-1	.	TGTGCCAGCAGTTACCCTGGTAGCTCGGATGAGCAGTTCTTC	CASSYPGSSDEQFF
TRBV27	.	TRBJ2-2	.	TGTGCCAGCAGTTTATACACCCCGAACACCGGGGAGCTGTTTTTT	CASSLYTPNTGELFF
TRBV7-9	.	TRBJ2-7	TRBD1	TGTGCCAGCAGCTCCCACTTACAGGGGGTAGAGTCTTACGAGCAGTACTTC	CASSSHLQGVESYEQYF